The clone carrying this T cell receptor (beta chain) was detected only once. Its antigen remains unknown. This specimen belongs to a study of PD-L1 blockade in urothelial cancer. Turning to the study itself: Between 0 and 3 chemotherapy regimens preceded treatment for each patient. The study's findings and limits: Stronger expansion of tumor-associated clones in blood at 3 weeks distinguished durable-benefit patients.

This CDR3 has 13 residues. V was pared by 6 bases and J by 1 base, with 9 bases between. The germline V gene has CDR1 LNHDA and CDR2 SQIVND (reference sequence). The repertoire was sequenced with immunoSEQ multiplex PCR; TCRdb's copy has only in-frame clones and lacks some. The data contain some 84,000 clones, about nine tenths of them singletons. The sequences come from PBMCs, collected around atezolizumab (anti-PD-L1) treatment. The receptor was isolated from a woman between 65 and 79 years old with urothelial cancer. The V and J genes are TRBV19 and TRBJ1-1; D gene uncertain. The CDR3 spells CASRLTRNTEAFF. The CDR3 DNA is TGTGCCAGTAGGTTAACACGGAACACTGAAGCTTTCTTT.